This TCR beta chain came from a study of T cells after yellow fever vaccination. In TCRdb, the 5' RACE reads were re-called with MiXCR into one record per CDR3 protein. The sample carries about 260,000 distinct CDR3 sequences, 10% to 15% recorded once. Unmatched junction bases numbered 4, after V lost 0 bases and J lost 3 bases. The CDR3 sequence is 16 residues long. Germline loops: CDR1 LGHDT, CDR2 YNNKEL (reference sequence). The clonotype originates from a man in his thirties or forties who received the YFV17D yellow fever vaccine. The sequences come from CD4+ T cells sorted from PBMCs, collected 45 days after the yellow fever booster vaccination. This sequence joins TRBV3-1 and TRBJ2-2; 7 nucleotides agree with TRBD2. The chain's CDR3 is CASSQEAGVDTGELFF. The DNA of the CDR3 is TGTGCCAGCAGCCAAGAGGCGGGAGTGGACACCGGGGAGCTGTTTTTT.